Below are 23 T cell receptor beta chains sequenced from a single sample in a study of blood T cell repertoires in COVID-19. Profiled with immunoSEQ multiplex PCR; TCRdb holds only in-frame clones, not every one. The repertoire consists of around 100,000 clones, with around four fifths occurring once and the leading ten covering over 30%. The sample consisted of peripheral blood. The receptors here all came from a man between 65 and 80 years old with active or convalescent COVID-19.

The rearrangement links TRBV13 to TRBJ1-2; possibly TRBD1 for D (6 bases). CDR3 length equals 15 residues. V lost 5 bases and J lost 5, with 18 bases in between. Germline CDR1 and CDR2: PRHDT and FYEKMQ (reference sequence). This chain's CDR3 is CASSPHGGGEYGYTF. The CDR3 DNA is TGTGCCAGCAGCCCCCATGGGGGGGGCGAATATGGCTACACCTTC.

This sequence joins TRBV24-1 and TRBJ1-5, with 11 positions matching TRBD1. Trimming took 4 bases from V and 2 from J; bases not matched to a gene: 6. CDR3 length: 17 residues. CDR1 KGHDR and CDR2 SFDVKD come from the germline V gene. CDR3 nucleotide sequence: TGTGCCACCAGTGAGGCGGGACAGGGGGGCGGCAATCAGCCCCAGCATTTT. Translated, it gives CATSEAGQGGGNQPQHF.

This chain links TRBV2 with TRBJ1-6; tentative D call: TRBD1 (6 bases). The CDR3 runs 14 residues. Per germline, CDR1 SNHLY and CDR2 FYNNEI. Trimming removed 4 bases from V and 9 bases from J, with 13 bases in between. In DNA form, the CDR3 reads TGTGCCAGCAGTGGGACAGTCAACAGTTCACCCCTCCACTTT. Its translation is CASSGTVNSSPLHF.

This chain uses TRBV2 with TRBJ2-2, with D possibly TRBD2 on 5 matching bases. The CDR3 spans 18 residues. Germline V gene sequence: CDR1 SNHLY, CDR2 FYNNEI. Trimming left V 5 bases short and J 5 bases short, with 24 bases between. DNA of the CDR3: TGTGCCAGCAGTCCCGGGATAAGTTTCCCTCCCCGAACCGGGGAGCTGTTTTTT. Amino acid sequence: CASSPGISFPPRTGELFF.

This sequence joins TRBV5-1 and TRBJ1-5; TRBD1 is a possible D gene (6 bases). Germline V gene lookup returns CDR1 SGHRS and CDR2 YFSETQ. V lost 0 bases and J lost 6, with 10 bases in between. The CDR3 has 14 amino acids. CDR3 bases: TGCGCCAGCAGCTTGGGGGGGCTGGGTCAGCCCCAGCATTTT. Translation: CASSLGGLGQPQHF.

The chain links TRBV5-5 to TRBJ1-1; TRBD1 is a possible D gene (5 bases). The CDR3 spans 15 residues. Germline lookup yields CDR1 SGHKS and CDR2 YYEKEE (reference sequence). The V and J ends lost 1 base and 1 base respectively, with 11 bases between them. In nucleotides, the CDR3 is TGTGCCAGCAGCTTGCAGGGAAGCCCGAACACTGAAGCTTTCTTT. Protein: CASSLQGSPNTEAFF.

This chain connects TRBV7-2 to TRBJ2-1, with TRBD1 matching over 8 bases. The CDR3 sequence is 17 residues long. The germline CDR1 and CDR2 sequences are SGHTA and FQGNSA. V dropped 5 bases and J dropped 4; count of bases not matched to a gene: 13. CDR3 sequence reads: CASSPPRAHRGYNEQFF. As DNA, the CDR3 is TGTGCCAGCAGCCCGCCCCGGGCCCACAGGGGGTACAATGAGCAGTTCTTC.

This chain joins TRBV5-1 and TRBJ2-1; D remains unclear. The germline V gene encodes CDR1 SGHRS and CDR2 YFSETQ. V shed 0 bases and J shed 0 bases, with 7 bases lying between them. The CDR3 sequence is 15 residues long. The chain's CDR3 is CASSLESSSYNEQFF. The CDR3 DNA sequence: TGCGCCAGCAGCTTGGAGTCCAGCTCCTACAATGAGCAGTTCTTC.

The chain has TRBV19 and TRBJ1-2, with TRBD1 identical over 8 bases. Germline V gene sequence: CDR1 LNHDA, CDR2 SQIVND (reference sequence). This CDR3 comprises 14 residues. Unmatched junction bases numbered 3, after V lost 2 bases and J lost 4 bases. This chain's CDR3 is CASSIQGAGYGYTF. The CDR3 region has the DNA TGTGCCAGTAGTATACAGGGGGCAGGCTATGGCTACACCTTC.

The gene calls are TRBV18 and TRBJ1-4, with 7 bases identical to TRBD1. From germline, CDR1 is KGHSH and CDR2 LQKENI. Unmatched junction bases numbered 11, after V lost 1 base and J lost 3 bases. The CDR3 runs 18 residues. CDR3 protein: CASSPLGPVGTANEKLFF. CDR3 coding DNA: TGTGCCAGCTCACCACTAGGGCCCGTGGGGACAGCTAATGAAAAACTGTTTTTT.

This clone was detected only a few times. The chain is built from TRBV10-1 and TRBJ1-5; 10 bases line up with TRBD1. The CDR3 runs to 16 residues. The J segment lost 1 base and the V segment lost 8 bases, leaving 8 bases of the junction unmatched. Per the germline V gene, CDR1 is WNHNN and CDR2 is SYGVQD (reference sequence). The CDR3: CASRDRGTQSNQPQHF. The DNA for the CDR3 is TGCGCCAGCCGGGACAGGGGAACTCAAAGCAATCAGCCCCAGCATTTT.

The sample holds one count of this clone. The chain couples TRBV9 to TRBJ2-1, with 9 nucleotides matching TRBD2. CDR1 and CDR2 from the germline V gene are SGDLS and YYNGEE. The CDR3 sequence is 16 residues long. V lost 3 bases, J lost 0 bases, and 4 bases stayed unmatched. The CDR3 sequence: CASSGASGTSYNEQFF. In DNA form, the CDR3 reads TGTGCCAGCAGCGGGGCTAGCGGGACCTCCTACAATGAGCAGTTCTTC.

This chain joins TRBV29-1 and TRBJ1-3, with TRBD1 as a possible D gene (5 bases). The V end was cut by 2 bases, the J end by 4 bases, with 9 bases between. Germline CDR1 and CDR2: SQVTM and ANQGSEA. The CDR3 covers 13 residues. CDR3 nucleotide sequence: TGCAGCGTTGAACAGGGAGGCGGAAACACCATATATTTT. Residues: CSVEQGGGNTIYF.

The chain links TRBV15 to TRBJ1-3; maybe TRBD1 (5 bases). CDR3 length: 15 residues. Trimming removed 0 bases from V and 4 bases from J, with 10 bases in between. Germline values: CDR1 LNHNV, CDR2 YYDKDF (reference sequence). Here the CDR3 DNA reads TGTGCCACCAGCAGAGAAGGGGTGTCGGGAAACACCATATATTTT. Translation: CATSREGVSGNTIYF.

The rearrangement uses TRBV2 and TRBJ2-1; D might be TRBD1 (5 bases). CDR1 and CDR2 (germline): SNHLY, FYNNEI. The germline V and J ends were trimmed by 9 bases and 10 bases, with 19 bases remaining between them. The CDR3 extends over 13 amino acids. The CDR3 DNA sequence: TGTGCCAGTAAGGGGCTCTCGACCAAGGAGCAGTTCTTC. Its translation is CASKGLSTKEQFF.

The chain links TRBV14 to TRBJ2-1, with TRBD2 matching over 8 bases. Trimming at V came to 0 bases and at J to 5 bases, leaving 9 bases not matched to a gene. Germline-derived CDR1 and CDR2 are SGHDN and FVKESK. The CDR3 runs to 17 residues. For the CDR3, the DNA is TGTGCCAGCAGCCAAGATTGGATAGCGGGATCTGACAATGAGCAGTTCTTC. This gives the protein CASSQDWIAGSDNEQFF.

The rearrangement links TRBV7-9 to TRBJ1-5; D call uncertain. Germline V gene lookup returns CDR1 SEHNR and CDR2 FQNEAQ (reference sequence). The CDR3 runs 14 residues. The V end lost 1 base, the J end lost 9 bases, and 13 bases lay between the germline ends. CDR3 coding DNA: TGTGCCAGCAGCTTAGAGGGAGCCCCAGCGCCCCAGCATTTT. This gives the protein CASSLEGAPAPQHF.

The chain links TRBV5-6 to TRBJ2-7; unclear D gene. Per the germline V gene, CDR1 is SGHDT and CDR2 is YYEEEE. V was cut by 0 bases and J by 2 bases, with 9 bases left in between. The CDR3 has 14 amino acids. CDR3 region: CASSLAVGPYEQYF. The DNA of the CDR3 is TGTGCCAGCAGCTTGGCGGTGGGCCCCTACGAGCAGTACTTC.

This clone was detected a few times. The V call is TRBV28, the J call TRBJ1-2; TRBD1 matches at 7 bases. V lost 4 bases, J lost 8 bases, and 10 bases stayed unmatched. The CDR3 has 14 amino acids. CDR1 and CDR2 (germline): MDHEN, SYDVKM. CDR3 sequence (DNA): TGTGCCAGCAGTTCCGCGGACAGGTTGGAGGGCTACACCTTC. It specifies CASSSADRLEGYTF.

With regard to this clone: An end of the junction differs from the germline gene, which may be a read error. The chain joins TRBV2 to TRBJ1-6, with a weak D call TRBD1 (5 bases). CDR3 length equals 15 residues. CDR1 is SNHLY and CDR2 is FYNNEI in the germline V gene. The CDR3 loop is CARSVGGDYNSPLHF. The CDR3 nucleotides read TGTGCCAGAAGTGTGGGGGGGGACTATAATTCACCCCTCCACTTT.

Turning to this clone: The junction shows a germline mismatch at one end, possibly a read error. The chain has TRBV6-5 and TRBJ1-2; D is uncertain. Germline values: CDR1 MNHEY, CDR2 SVGAGI. The CDR3 is made up of 11 amino acids. Here the CDR3 DNA reads TGTGCCAGCAGCCGCTCGGGAAGGGTAGTATTC. Translating gives CASSRSGRVVF.

This sequence joins TRBV6-6 and TRBJ1-5; possible D gene TRBD1, 5 bases. The germline V and J ends were trimmed by 0 bases and 6 bases, with 9 bases remaining between them. This CDR3 is 14 amino acids long. The germline gives CDR1 MNHNY, CDR2 SVGAGI (reference sequence). The CDR3 protein is CASSYSGEAQPQHF. CDR3 coding DNA: TGTGCCAGCAGTTACTCAGGGGAGGCTCAGCCCCAGCATTTT.

This clone was observed a few times. J is TRBJ1-1 and V is TRBV7-8, with 7 positions matching TRBD1. CDR1 is SGHVS, CDR2 FQNEAQ, per germline. Trimming took 0 bases from V and 5 from J; bases not matched to a gene: 6. This CDR3 has 15 residues. CDR3 amino acids: CASSLAEGATTEAFF. In DNA, the CDR3 is TGTGCCAGCAGCTTAGCGGAGGGGGCAACAACTGAAGCTTTCTTT.